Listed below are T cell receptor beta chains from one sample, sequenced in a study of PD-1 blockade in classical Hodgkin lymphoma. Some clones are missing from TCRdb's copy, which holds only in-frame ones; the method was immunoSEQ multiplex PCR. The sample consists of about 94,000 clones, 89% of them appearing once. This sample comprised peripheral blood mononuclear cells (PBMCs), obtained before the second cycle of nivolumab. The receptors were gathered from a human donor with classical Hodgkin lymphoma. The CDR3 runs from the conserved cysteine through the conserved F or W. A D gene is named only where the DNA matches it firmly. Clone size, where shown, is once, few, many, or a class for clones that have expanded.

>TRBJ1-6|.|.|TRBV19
CASSFGQNSPLHF
TGTGCCAGTAGTTTTGGACAAAATTCACCCCTCCACTTT
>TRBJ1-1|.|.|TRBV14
CASSQGWTEAFF
TGTGCCAGCAGCCAGGGGTGGACTGAAGCTTTCTTT
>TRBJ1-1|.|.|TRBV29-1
CSVVSIPGQLAFF
TGCAGCGTTGTCTCGATCCCGGGTCAGCTAGCTTTCTTT
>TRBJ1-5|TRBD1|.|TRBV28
CASSIQGASGNQPQHF
TGTGCCAGCAGCATACAGGGGGCATCTGGCAATCAGCCCCAGCATTTT
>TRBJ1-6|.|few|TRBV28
CASSRDGALGSPLHF
TGTGCCAGCAGCCGAGACGGGGCGCTGGGGTCACCCCTCCACTTT
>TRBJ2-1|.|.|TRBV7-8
CASSFSTLSYNEQFF
TGTGCCAGCAGCTTTTCGACTCTCTCCTACAATGAGCAGTTCTTC
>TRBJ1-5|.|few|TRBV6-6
CASSSQVSNQPQHF
TGTGCCAGCAGTTCTCAGGTCTCAAATCAGCCCCAGCATTTT
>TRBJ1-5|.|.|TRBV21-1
CASSKRAGGPNQPQHF
TGTGCCAGCAGCAAACGAGCTGGGGGGCCCAATCAGCCCCAGCATTTT
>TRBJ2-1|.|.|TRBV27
CASSLLFPEEQFF
TGTGCCAGCAGTTTACTATTCCCCGAGGAGCAGTTCTTC
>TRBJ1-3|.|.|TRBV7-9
CASSLFTDSGNTIYF
TGTGCCAGCAGCTTATTTACAGACTCTGGAAACACCATATATTTT
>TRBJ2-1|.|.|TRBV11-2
CASSPRVLAHYNEQFF
TGTGCCAGCAGCCCTAGGGTACTAGCTCACTACAATGAGCAGTTCTTC
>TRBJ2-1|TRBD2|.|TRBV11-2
CASSPTSAHNEQFF
TGTGCCAGCAGCCCAACTAGCGCCCACAATGAGCAGTTCTTC
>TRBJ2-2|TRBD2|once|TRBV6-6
CASSYLTSVNGELFF
TGTGCCAGCAGTTACCTGACTAGCGTTAACGGGGAGCTGTTTTTT
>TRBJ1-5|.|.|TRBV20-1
CSARGQHF
TGCAGTGCTAGGGGACAGCATTTT
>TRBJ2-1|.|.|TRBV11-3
CASSLDRGEQFF
TGTGCCAGCAGCTTAGATCGGGGTGAGCAGTTCTTC
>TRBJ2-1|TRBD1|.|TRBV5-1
CASSLVQGKYNEQFF
TGCGCCAGCAGCTTGGTACAGGGGAAGTACAATGAGCAGTTCTTC
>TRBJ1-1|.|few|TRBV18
CASSPLGSDTEAFF
TGTGCCAGCTCACCACTAGGTAGCGACACTGAAGCTTTCTTT
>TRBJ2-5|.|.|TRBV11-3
CASSLDMHQTQYF
TGTGCCAGCAGCTTAGATATGCACCAGACCCAGTACTTC
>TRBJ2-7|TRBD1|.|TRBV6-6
CASSYSTGTEQYF
TGTGCCAGCAGTTACTCGACAGGGACCGAGCAGTACTTC
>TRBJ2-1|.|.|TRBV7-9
CASSLAYEQFF
TGTGCCAGCAGCTTAGCCTATGAGCAGTTCTTC
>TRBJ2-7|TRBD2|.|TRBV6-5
CASSPTSGGFYEQYF
TGTGCCAGCAGCCCCACTAGCGGGGGATTCTACGAGCAGTACTTC
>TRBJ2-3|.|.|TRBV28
CASSLSEQRYF
TGTGCCAGCAGTTTGAGTGAACAGCGCTATTTT
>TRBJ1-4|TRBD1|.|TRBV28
CASSGGQLNEKLFF
TGTGCCAGCAGTGGGGGACAGTTAAATGAAAAACTGTTTTTT
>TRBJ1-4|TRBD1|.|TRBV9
CASSPTGAHEKLFF
TGTGCCAGCAGTCCTACAGGGGCTCATGAAAAACTGTTTTTT
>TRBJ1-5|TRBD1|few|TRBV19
CASGGWGYSNQPQHF
TGTGCCTCAGGGGGCTGGGGGTATAGCAATCAGCCCCAGCATTTT
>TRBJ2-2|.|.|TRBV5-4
CASSLTLTVNTGELFF
TGTGCCAGCAGCTTGACCCTGACCGTGAACACCGGGGAGCTGTTTTTT